Presented here are 24 T cell receptor beta chains from one specimen sequenced in a study of T cell responses to AZD1222 COVID-19 vaccine. The assay was immunoSEQ multiplex PCR, and TCRdb's table has in-frame clones only and misses some. The sample records more than 95,000 clones, approximately 86% being singletons. The sample was peripheral blood, taken 28 days after the second dose of the MenACWY control vaccine. The receptors derive from an adult who received the MenACWY meningococcal vaccine as a control.

The rearrangement links TRBV9 to TRBJ1-2; the D is unclear. CDR1 and CDR2 from the germline V gene are SGDLS and YYNGEE. The CDR3 has 16 amino acids. Deletions cut 0 bases from V and 8 bases from J, with 20 bases between. The CDR3 DNA sequence: TGTGCCAGCAGCGTAGGAGGCAGCTCCCTCTTAGGGGGCTACACCTTC. Amino acids: CASSVGGSSLLGGYTF.

For the CDR3, the DNA is TGTGCCAGCAGCTCACGGGACACCTATGGCTACACCTTC. It translates to CASSSRDTYGYTF. This chain links TRBV11-3 with TRBJ1-2, with a possible D match to TRBD1 (6 bases). Deletions cut 4 bases from V and 4 bases from J, with 10 bases between. Germline V CDR1 and CDR2: SGHNT, YENEEA. This CDR3 has 13 amino acids.

The chain employs TRBV28 and TRBJ1-2; D ambiguous. CDR3 length: 15 amino acids. Germline V lookup: CDR1 MDHEN, CDR2 SYDVKM. Trimming cost V 5 bases and J 1 base, with 14 bases left between them. CDR3 bases: TGTGCCAGCAGTCCACGGGTCTCAAGTAACTATGGCTACACCTTC. Translation: CASSPRVSSNYGYTF.

This sequence joins TRBV18 and TRBJ1-5; 8 bases fit TRBD1. CDR1 and CDR2 from the germline V gene are KGHSH and LQKENI. Unmatched junction bases numbered 5, after V lost 6 bases and J lost 4 bases. The CDR3 covers 14 residues. The CDR3 reads CASSQGQGNQPQHF. The DNA of the CDR3 is TGTGCCAGCTCGCAAGGACAGGGAAATCAGCCCCAGCATTTT.

The chain couples TRBV5-1 to TRBJ2-2; possibly TRBD1 or TRBD2 for D (6 bases each). Germline lookup yields CDR1 SGHRS and CDR2 YFSETQ. The V end lost 3 bases, the J end lost 5 bases, and 20 bases lay between the germline ends. The CDR3 is made up of 17 amino acids. CDR3 sequence reads: CASSSPQGGISTGELFF. CDR3 coding DNA: TGCGCCAGCAGCTCCCCTCAAGGGGGGATAAGTACCGGGGAGCTGTTTTTT.

The CDR3 DNA reads TGTGCCAGCAGCGGCCCCCCTGGGTTGGGCAATGAGCAGTTCTTC. Residues: CASSGPPGLGNEQFF. J is TRBJ2-1 and V is TRBV11-3; D remains unclear. The length of the CDR3 is 15 residues. The V end was cut by 5 bases, the J end by 6 bases, with 17 bases between. Germline CDR1 SGHNT, CDR2 YENEEA.

This clone was detected once. The rearrangement joins TRBV4-1 to TRBJ1-1, with TRBD1 as a possible D gene (6 bases). The CDR3 covers 13 residues. The V and J ends lost 5 bases and 1 base respectively, with 8 bases between them. Germline CDR1 MGHRA, CDR2 YSYEKL. CDR3 loop: CASSLGQNTEAFF. CDR3 in DNA: TGCGCCAGCAGCTTGGGACAGAACACTGAAGCTTTCTTT.

J is TRBJ1-4 and V is TRBV28; D might be TRBD1 (6 bases). Trimming removed 2 bases at V and 3 bases at J, with 13 bases between. The CDR3 sequence is 16 residues long. The germline V gene encodes CDR1 MDHEN and CDR2 SYDVKM. The CDR3 DNA reads as TGTGCCAGCAGTTTAGGGGCGGGGGCCCCTAATGAAAAACTGTTTTTT. Amino acid sequence: CASSLGAGAPNEKLFF.

This clone was found once. The chain is built from TRBV11-2 and TRBJ1-2; no reliable D call. Germline CDR1 is SGHAT and CDR2 is FQNNGV. V lost 4 bases and J lost 3, with 18 bases in between. This CDR3 contains 16 residues. The CDR3 nucleotides read TGTGCCAGCAGCTCACCCCTAGGAACCGGAGACTATGGCTACACCTTC. Translated, it gives CASSSPLGTGDYGYTF.

The J gene is TRBJ1-2, the V gene TRBV11-1, with no clear D. Germline CDR1 SGHAT, CDR2 FQDESV (reference sequence). With 2 bases removed from V and 2 bases from J, the gap between germline ends came to 6 bases. The CDR3 is 13 residues long. The CDR3 here is CASSLPQNYGYTF. The CDR3 DNA follows: TGTGCCAGCAGCTTACCCCAGAACTATGGCTACACCTTC.

The chain recombines TRBV14 with TRBJ1-5, with TRBD1 matching 9 bases. The CDR3 is 16 residues long. V trimming: 6 bases; J trimming: 5 bases; junction bases outside the gene matches: 11. Germline lookup yields CDR1 SGHDN and CDR2 FVKESK. This CDR3 reads CASSPTQGARDQPQHF. The CDR3 DNA reads TGTGCCAGCAGTCCCACACAGGGGGCAAGGGATCAGCCCCAGCATTTT.

The V call is TRBV7-2, the J call TRBJ2-7; TRBD1 matches 9 bases. Germline-derived CDR1 and CDR2 are SGHTA and FQGNSA. The CDR3 is 15 residues long. The junction had 4 bases not matched to a gene; V was cut back by 2 bases and J by 2 bases. CDR3: CASSLMGTGTYEQYF. CDR3 bases: TGTGCCAGCAGCTTAATGGGGACAGGGACCTACGAGCAGTACTTC.

The V call is TRBV4-3, the J call TRBJ1-1, with D perhaps matching TRBD1 (5 bases). V gave up 1 base and J gave up 6 bases, with 21 bases separating them. Germline V gives CDR1 LGHNA, CDR2 YSLEER. The CDR3 sequence is 17 residues long. CDR3 DNA sequence: TGCGCCAGCAGCCAAGTCTCGGGTACTCTATTGGGGGCTGAAGCTTTCTTT. Its protein product is CASSQVSGTLLGAEAFF.

The rearrangement joins TRBV18 to TRBJ2-7, with 7 bases fitting TRBD1. CDR1 is KGHSH and CDR2 is LQKENI in the germline V gene. The CDR3 loop spans 14 amino acids. V dropped 0 bases and J dropped 2; count of bases not matched to a gene: 1. The CDR3, as DNA: TGTGCCAGCTCACCACCAGGACAGGCCTACGAGCAGTACTTC. Protein sequence: CASSPPGQAYEQYF.

The CDR3 here is CASSLGQGAGKLFF. The CDR3 DNA is TGTGCCAGCAGTTTGGGACAGGGGGCCGGGAAACTGTTTTTT. This chain links TRBV28 with TRBJ1-4; 12 bases map to TRBD1. Germline lookup yields CDR1 MDHEN and CDR2 SYDVKM. After removal of 3 bases from V and 11 bases from J, the junction contained 4 bases not matched to a gene. The CDR3 has 14 amino acids.

The chain couples TRBV2 to TRBJ1-2; 7 bases map to TRBD1. Germline V gene sequence: CDR1 SNHLY, CDR2 FYNNEI. This CDR3 is 13 amino acids long. J lost 2 bases, V lost 7 bases, and 4 bases had no gene match. CDR3 DNA: TGTGCCAGCACACAGGGGAGGAACTATGGCTACACCTTC. It encodes CASTQGRNYGYTF.

V is TRBV4-1 and J is TRBJ2-5; 7 positions match TRBD1. Germline V lookup: CDR1 MGHRA, CDR2 YSYEKL. The CDR3 loop spans 19 amino acids. V lost 0 bases to trimming and J lost 1 base; unmatched junction nucleotides: 14. As DNA, the CDR3 is TGCGCCAGCAGCCAAGAAAGTGGGGGACGGACAGGTGCCCAAGAGACCCAGTACTTC. Translated, it gives CASSQESGGRTGAQETQYF.

The rearrangement joins TRBV7-9 to TRBJ2-7; D assignment may be TRBD1 or TRBD2 (5 bases each). Trimming removed 2 bases at V and 1 base at J, with 15 bases between. There are 16 residues in the CDR3. Germline V gene sequence: CDR1 SEHNR, CDR2 FQNEAQ (reference sequence). The CDR3 protein is CASSLIPGTESYEQYF. CDR3 in DNA: TGTGCCAGCAGCTTAATTCCCGGGACGGAATCCTACGAGCAGTACTTC.

The chain couples TRBV28 to TRBJ1-4; TRBD1 matches at 10 bases. There are 16 residues in the CDR3. Trimming removed 6 bases from V and 0 bases from J; junction bases left unmatched: 4. Germline loops: CDR1 MDHEN, CDR2 SYDVKM. CDR3 sequence: CASRGTGASTNEKLFF. CDR3 in DNA: TGTGCCAGCAGGGGGACAGGGGCTTCAACTAATGAAAAACTGTTTTTT.

The chain couples TRBV7-2 to TRBJ2-3; D is possibly TRBD1 or TRBD2 (5 bases each). The CDR3 has 16 amino acids. CDR1 SGHTA and CDR2 FQGNSA come from the germline V gene. With 3 bases removed from V and 2 bases from J, the gap between germline ends came to 15 bases. For the CDR3, the DNA is TGTGCCAGCAGCTTTACCCCGGGACGGTACACAGATACGCAGTATTTT. Translation: CASSFTPGRYTDTQYF.

V and J are TRBV7-8 and TRBJ1-1; D not resolved. The CDR3 spans 15 residues. V dropped 4 bases and J dropped 1 base, with 13 bases sitting between them. The germline CDR1 and CDR2 sequences are SGHVS and FQNEAQ. This CDR3 reads CASSSILKANTEAFF. CDR3 bases: TGTGCCAGCAGCTCCATCTTAAAGGCGAACACTGAAGCTTTCTTT. The full variable domain, completed using reference TRBV7-8 and TRBJ1-1, is GAGVSQSPRYKVAKRGQDVALRCDPISGHVSLFWYQQALGQGPEFLTYFQNEAQLDKSGLPSDRFFAERPEGSVSTLKIQRTQQEDSAVYLCASSSILKANTEAFFGQGTRLTVV.

The DNA for the CDR3 is TGCGCCAGCAGCTTGGTCGCAACCCGAAACACCGGGGAGCTGTTTTTT. Residues: CASSLVATRNTGELFF. V gene TRBV5-1 combines with J gene TRBJ2-2; D is undetermined. The CDR3 spans 16 residues. The ends were cut back, 0 bases at V and 2 bases at J, with 11 bases in the middle. Germline V gene lookup returns CDR1 SGHRS and CDR2 YFSETQ.

In this sample, this clone turned up a few times. The V and J genes are TRBV10-2 and TRBJ2-2, with D perhaps matching TRBD1 (8 bases). CDR3 length: 15 residues. Trimming left V 7 bases short and J 5 bases short, with 17 bases between. Germline CDR1 is WSHSY and CDR2 is SAAADI. The CDR3 here is CASNTQGGATGELFF. The CDR3 DNA reads TGCGCCAGCAATACACAGGGGGGGGCGACCGGGGAGCTGTTTTTT.

The V and J genes are TRBV5-1 and TRBJ1-2; 10 bases are a match to TRBD1. Trimming cost V 0 bases and J 9 bases; bases outside gene matches: 11. CDR1 SGHRS and CDR2 YFSETQ come from the germline V gene. The CDR3 is 16 amino acids. CDR3 DNA sequence: TGCGCCAGCAGCTTGGGAGGGACAGGGGAGCGCTTTAGCTACACCTTC. This codes for CASSLGGTGERFSYTF.